Each of the 24 T cell receptor beta chains below was sequenced from the same sample in a study of T-cell memory formation after mild COVID-19. MiXCR, applied by TCRdb to the 5' RACE reads, yields one record per CDR3 protein. The repertoire holds approximately 350,000 distinct CDR3 sequences, with 28% as singletons. The sequencing sample was made of PBMCs or a T cell subset sorted from them (not recorded which). Receptors originate from an adult woman who had mild COVID-19 (a few samples of this study predate the infection). Cell type and time point are not known.

The rearrangement links TRBV6-5 to TRBJ1-1; D ambiguous. CDR3 size: 13 residues. Trimming stripped 4 bases from V and 4 bases from J, with 10 bases between. Germline V CDR1 and CDR2: MNHEY, SVGAGI. The CDR3 bases are TGTGCCAGCAGTTTCGGACGGTTCACTGAAGCTTTCTTT. Translating gives CASSFGRFTEAFF.

This chain connects TRBV12-3 or TRBV12-4 to TRBJ2-3; D remains ambiguous. Trimming pared 3 bases from V and 7 bases from J, leaving 8 bases between. The CDR3 is made up of 12 amino acids. CDR3 loop: CASSLARYTQYF. CDR3 DNA sequence: TGTGCCAGCAGTTTGGCCCGTTATACGCAGTATTTT.

This clonotype was observed a handful of times. The rearrangement links TRBV25-1 to TRBJ1-2; possibly TRBD1 for D (5 bases). Germline CDR1 reads MGHDK; CDR2 reads SYGVNS. V was cut by 2 bases and J by 4 bases, with 14 bases left in between. This CDR3 is 15 amino acids long. The CDR3 DNA sequence: TGTGCCAGCAGTGAACCCTCGGAGGGGAGCTATGGCTACACCTTC. Residues: CASSEPSEGSYGYTF.

The V gene is TRBV10-3, the J gene TRBJ1-1, with D possibly TRBD1 on 6 matching bases. Trimming took off 3 bases at V and 5 bases at J, with 13 bases between the two ends. Germline V gene lookup returns CDR1 ENHRY and CDR2 SYGVKD. The CDR3 has 14 residues. DNA for the CDR3: TGTGCCATCAGTGAAGAACAGGGCGTTACTGAAGCTTTCTTT. Translating it yields CAISEEQGVTEAFF.

This clonotype occurred a few times. The chain carries TRBV4-2 and TRBJ2-7, with 7 bases that match TRBD1. The junction had 3 bases not matched to a gene; V was cut back by 5 bases and J by 2 bases. The CDR3 is 13 amino acids. Per the germline V gene, CDR1 is LGHNA and CDR2 is YNFKEQ. The CDR3 here is CASSGDSTYEQYF. CDR3 bases: TGTGCCAGCAGCGGGGACAGTACCTACGAGCAGTACTTC.

This clonotype was observed a few times. J is TRBJ2-1 and V is TRBV29-1, with 7 bases fitting TRBD1. This CDR3 region has 14 residues. Germline loops: CDR1 SQVTM, CDR2 ANQGSEA. V was pared by 8 bases and J by 0 bases, with 7 bases of the junction left unmatched. CDR3: CSSDRVSSYNEQFF. The CDR3 DNA is TGCAGCTCTGACAGGGTAAGCTCCTACAATGAGCAGTTCTTC.

The table lists this clonotype with a few counts. The CDR3 bases are TGTGCCAGCAGCGCGGGACTTTCCTACGAGCAGTACTTC. Translated: CASSAGLSYEQYF. The chain couples TRBV5-6 to TRBJ2-7, with a weak D call TRBD2 (6 bases). Germline V gives CDR1 SGHDT, CDR2 YYEEEE. Trimming took 4 bases from V and 1 from J, leaving 9 bases between them. CDR3 length: 13 amino acids.

In this sample, this clonotype turned up a few times. The chain couples TRBV29-1 to TRBJ1-2; D gene unclear. Germline values: CDR1 SQVTM, CDR2 ANQGSEA. This CDR3 comprises 13 residues. Trimming shortened V by 5 bases and J by 6 bases, and 16 bases separated the two germline ends. This CDR3 is CSVLPGSTDGYTF. DNA of the CDR3: TGCAGCGTTCTCCCCGGGTCGACGGATGGCTACACCTTC.

This chain joins TRBV10-3 and TRBJ2-2; the D gene is possibly TRBD1 (5 bases). V was trimmed by 10 bases and J by 1 base, leaving 16 bases between them. CDR1 ENHRY and CDR2 SYGVKD come from the germline V gene. The CDR3 is 15 amino acids. The CDR3 loop is CATTGWGRNTGELFF. For the CDR3, the DNA is TGTGCCACCACAGGCTGGGGTAGGAACACCGGGGAGCTGTTTTTT.

As DNA, the CDR3 is TGTGCCAGCAGTCATTTAACAGGGACGCCTAATGAAAAACTGTTTTTT. Translating it yields CASSHLTGTPNEKLFF. The chain is built from TRBV27 and TRBJ1-4, with a weak D call TRBD1 (6 bases). Trimming shortened V by 5 bases and J by 3 bases, and 16 bases separated the two germline ends. The CDR3 runs 16 residues. In germline, CDR1 is MNHEY, CDR2 SMNVEV (reference sequence).

V and J are TRBV10-2 and TRBJ1-2; D perhaps matches TRBD1 (5 bases). Germline lookup yields CDR1 WSHSY and CDR2 SAAADI. This CDR3 contains 13 residues. V dropped 3 bases and J dropped 5 bases, with 10 bases sitting between them. The CDR3 DNA reads as TGCGCCAGCAGTGAAGGACGACAGTATGGCTACACCTTC. Its protein is CASSEGRQYGYTF.

The chain joins TRBV7-8 to TRBJ2-4; D is unclear. The CDR3 sequence is 15 residues long. Germline CDR1 SGHVS, CDR2 FQNEAQ. V lost 6 bases and J 0 bases, leaving 12 bases between the germline ends. The CDR3 is CASSNRGLAKNIQYF. The DNA of the CDR3 is TGTGCCAGCAGTAACAGAGGTCTAGCCAAAAACATTCAGTACTTC.

The chain has TRBV7-9 and TRBJ2-1, with 7 bases that match TRBD1. Trimming at V came to 5 bases and at J to 8 bases, leaving 12 bases not matched to a gene. Germline-derived CDR1 and CDR2 are SEHNR and FQNEAQ (reference sequence). The CDR3 length is 15 residues. The CDR3 loop is CASSAMGQPKDEQFF. The CDR3 DNA follows: TGTGCCAGCAGCGCCATGGGACAGCCCAAGGATGAGCAGTTCTTC.

This chain connects TRBV9 to TRBJ2-4, with TRBD2 matching 9 bases. Per the germline V gene, CDR1 is SGDLS and CDR2 is YYNGEE. The CDR3 covers 15 residues. V was clipped by 4 bases and J by 0 bases; unmatched bases: 2. Here the CDR3 reads CASSTLAGAKNIQYF. Here the CDR3 DNA reads TGTGCCAGCAGCACACTAGCGGGAGCCAAAAACATTCAGTACTTC.

The chain is built from TRBV4-1 and TRBJ1-6, with D tentatively TRBD1 (5 bases). Germline CDR1 reads MGHRA; CDR2 reads YSYEKL. Trimming stripped 3 bases from V and 9 bases from J, with 12 bases between. The CDR3 spans 14 residues. For the CDR3, the DNA is TGCGCCAGCAGCCAGCCCGGGACCCTTTCACCCCTCCACTTT. Amino acid sequence: CASSQPGTLSPLHF.

The V call is TRBV7-9, the J call TRBJ2-3; D unclear. This CDR3 region has 15 residues. With 1 base removed from V and 0 bases from J, the gap between germline ends came to 8 bases. Germline CDR1 and CDR2: SEHNR and FQNEAQ (reference sequence). In DNA, the CDR3 is TGTGCCAGCAGCTTAGAGGGCAGAAGCACAGATACGCAGTATTTT. It codes for CASSLEGRSTDTQYF.

The genes are TRBV5-1 and TRBJ1-3, with D maybe TRBD1 (6 bases). Germline assignment: CDR1 SGHRS and CDR2 YFSETQ. The CDR3 is 15 amino acids. The V gene lost 1 base and the J gene lost 7 bases, with 15 bases spanning the gap. This CDR3 reads CASSLFEQGTNTIYF. The CDR3 DNA is TGCGCCAGCAGCTTGTTCGAACAGGGAACGAACACCATATATTTT.

This clonotype was seen only a few times. V is TRBV29-1 and J is TRBJ1-2; D is undetermined. Germline loops: CDR1 SQVTM, CDR2 ANQGSEA. The CDR3 is 14 amino acids. The V and J ends lost 0 bases and 4 bases respectively, with 12 bases between them. CDR3 residues: CSVEESGQFYGYTF. The CDR3 nucleotides read TGCAGCGTTGAAGAATCAGGCCAGTTCTATGGCTACACCTTC.

This clonotype was seen only a few times. CDR3 DNA: TGTGCCAGTAGTATAGGGACCAGTGACACTGAAGCTTTCTTT. It codes for CASSIGTSDTEAFF. This chain connects TRBV19 to TRBJ1-1; D is ambiguous. Germline loops: CDR1 LNHDA, CDR2 SQIVND (reference sequence). V lost 1 base and J lost 3, with 9 bases in between. The CDR3 is made up of 14 amino acids.

The chain couples TRBV7-3 to TRBJ2-3; D perhaps matches TRBD2 (5 bases). Trimming left V 5 bases short and J 8 bases short, with 14 bases between. This CDR3 is built from 13 residues. Germline CDR1 reads SGHTA; CDR2 reads FQGTGA. The CDR3 nucleotides read TGTGCCAGCAGCCCGGACTCCACTACTACGCAGTATTTT. Translating gives CASSPDSTTTQYF. The complete variable domain, with remaining parts taken from reference TRBV7-3 and TRBJ2-3, reads GAGVSQTPSNKVTEKGKYVELRCDPISGHTALYWYRQSLGQGPEFLIYFQGTGAADDSGLPNDRFFAVRPEGSVSTLKIQRTERGDSAVYLCASSPDSTTTQYFGPGTRLTVL.

This clonotype was seen only a few times. This chain links TRBV29-1 with TRBJ1-2; possible D gene TRBD1, 5 bases. Germline values: CDR1 SQVTM, CDR2 ANQGSEA. V lost 3 bases and J lost 1, with 9 bases in between. This CDR3 is built from 13 residues. The CDR3 coding sequence is TGCAGCGTTGACAACAGGAGTAACTATGGCTACACCTTC. Its protein product is CSVDNRSNYGYTF.

The chain has TRBV29-1 and TRBJ1-1; D is unresolved. V gave up 3 bases and J gave up 3 bases, with 11 bases separating them. In germline, CDR1 is SQVTM, CDR2 ANQGSEA. This CDR3 has 13 residues. CDR3 region: CSVEGNWDTEAFF. DNA of the CDR3: TGCAGCGTTGAGGGAAATTGGGACACTGAAGCTTTCTTT.

CDR3 nucleotide sequence: TGCGCCAGCAGCCAATTGGAGGGGGACAATGAGCAGTTCTTC. It encodes CASSQLEGDNEQFF. V and J are TRBV4-3 and TRBJ2-1; the D call may be TRBD1 or TRBD2 (6 bases each). CDR1 and CDR2 from the germline V gene are LGHNA and YSLEER. The CDR3 has 14 amino acids. V lost 2 bases and J 5 bases, leaving 10 bases between the germline ends.

The chain employs TRBV7-8 and TRBJ1-5; no firm D call. Germline V gene sequence: CDR1 SGHVS, CDR2 FQNEAQ. The CDR3 has 15 residues. V lost 5 bases and J lost 3, with 14 bases in between. The CDR3 DNA follows: TGTGCCAGCAGCCAGCGGAGGGAGAACAATCAGCCCCAGCATTTT. Protein: CASSQRRENNQPQHF.